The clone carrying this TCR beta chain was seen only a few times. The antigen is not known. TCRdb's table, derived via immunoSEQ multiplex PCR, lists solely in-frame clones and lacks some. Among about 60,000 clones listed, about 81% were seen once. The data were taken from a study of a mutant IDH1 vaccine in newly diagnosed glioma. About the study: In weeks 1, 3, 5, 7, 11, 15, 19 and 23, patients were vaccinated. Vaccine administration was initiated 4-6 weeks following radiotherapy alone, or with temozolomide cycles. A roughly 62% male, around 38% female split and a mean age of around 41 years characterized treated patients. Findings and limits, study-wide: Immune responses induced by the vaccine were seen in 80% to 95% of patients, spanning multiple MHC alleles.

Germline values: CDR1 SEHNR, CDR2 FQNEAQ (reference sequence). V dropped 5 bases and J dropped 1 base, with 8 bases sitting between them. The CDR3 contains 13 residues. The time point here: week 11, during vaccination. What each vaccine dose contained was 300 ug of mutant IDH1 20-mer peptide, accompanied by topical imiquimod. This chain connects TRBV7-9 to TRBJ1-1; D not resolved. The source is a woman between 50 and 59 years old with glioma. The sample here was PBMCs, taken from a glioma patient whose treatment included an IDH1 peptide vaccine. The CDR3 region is CASSMRPNTEAFF. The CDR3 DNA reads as TGTGCCAGCAGCATGAGGCCGAACACTGAAGCTTTCTTT.